This T cell receptor beta chain was sequenced for a study of blood T cell repertoires in COVID-19 (dated by TCRdb to the early 2020s). About the study as a whole: Collaborator samples came from the United States, Italy and Spain and covered acute and convalescent phases of COVID-19. Deeply sampled blood TCRbeta repertoires from subjects exposed to, actively infected with, or recovered from COVID-19 were included in the dataset. The prospective study material was composed of cDNA or gDNA derived from T cells, B-cell-depleted T cells, or PBMCs. Samples came from the ongoing ImmuneRACE study (first 160 participants) plus 1,254 subjects from 6 global collaborators. HLA class I and class II types, where available, came from metadata supplied by the sample provider rather than from assay-based typing. The repertoires were made available in a free public database intended to serve as a resource for research on the immune response to SARS-CoV-2. Nearly every sample came with metadata listing a de-identified subject ID, COVID-19 status, age in years and sex. On the study overall, not on this receptor specifically: How much clinical and demographic metadata was included differed by source and by participant, and the metadata was provided uncurated.

TCRbeta CDR3 regions were amplified from genomic DNA by means of the immunoSEQ Assay, a bias-controlled multiplex PCR. Per the original workflow: The number of nucleated cells in each sample was estimated by amplification of reference gene primers within the assay. To quantify the absolute abundance of each unique TCRbeta CDR3 rearrangement, sequence reads were collapsed and filtered. For each sample, productive Simpson clonality was calculated as the square root of Simpson's diversity index over productive rearrangements. What TCRdb holds here is the immuneACCESS table cut down to in-frame rearrangements. Part of the clones is not present; checked against another copy, under half of the missing clones reflect an unresolved V gene, and the others are unexplained. The V and J calls and clone size are taken from that table; D and trimming were inferred from the DNA. Across this sample there are approximately 170,000 clones, with 70% to 85% seen only once. Of the sample, less than 15% falls within the top ten clones.

Comments on this clone: The antigen it binds to is not known. No qualities accompany the bases; no much larger clone lies one base away.

The germline V end is reduced by 2 bases and the J end by 7 bases; junction bases left unmatched: 7. Per the germline V gene (reference sequence), GTSNPN is the CDR1 and SVGIG is the CDR2. Measured from the cysteine to the phenylalanine, the CDR3 is 13 residues long. The entry retains the CDR3 DNA only, 39 bases that are in frame from base 1. Enrolling through a virtual design, the prospective study's participants ranged in age from roughly 18 to 89 years and lived across 24 United States geographic areas. Cohort assignment in the prospective study relied on participant-reported clinical history from a screening survey and a study questionnaire. For ImmuneRACE Cohort 3, a participant was defined as recovered based on two consecutive negative NP/OP PCR tests, clearance by a healthcare professional, or resolution of symptoms. Mobile phlebotomists in the prospective study collected whole blood, serum and a nasopharyngeal or oropharyngeal swab from every participant. Additional blood draws and questionnaires over an approximately 2-month period could optionally be provided by prospective study participants. Prospective study blood samples were shipped either frozen or at room temperature before DNA extraction.

The TCR comes from a man aged 45 to 65 who had recovered from COVID-19. Here the chain combines TRBV30 and TRBJ2-5; 7 central bases correspond to TRBD1. The sample was PBMCs or T cells enriched from blood (not recorded which). The CDR3 sequence is CAWSPTGTATQYF. The nucleotide sequence reads TGTGCCTGGAGTCCGACAGGGACGGCGACCCAGTACTTC.